Listed below are T cell receptor beta chains from one sample, sequenced in a study of T cell responses to AZD1222 COVID-19 vaccine. Assay used: immunoSEQ multiplex PCR; TCRdb lists only in-frame clones, some missing. The table lists some 63,000 clones, roughly 87% of them singletons. Sample: peripheral blood, taken 28 days after the second AZD1222 dose. These receptors came from an adult who received the AZD1222 COVID-19 vaccine. Each CDR3 is given with its conserved first and last residue. The D gene is left open where the match is weak. Where a row states a size, it is once, few, many or the class of an expanded clone; other rows omit it.

abundance: NA; v_gene: TRBV3-1/TRBV3-2; d_gene: NA; j_gene: TRBJ2-1; len: 17; CDR3aa: CASSQDWGDIWGDEQFF; CDR3nt: TGTGCCAGCAGCCAAGATTGGGGGGACATTTGGGGCGATGAGCAGTTCTTC
abundance: NA; v_gene: TRBV28; d_gene: NA; j_gene: TRBJ1-5; len: 16; CDR3aa: CASTPGGDLGNQPQHF; CDR3nt: TGTGCCAGCACTCCGGGGGGGGACTTAGGCAATCAGCCCCAGCATTTT
abundance: NA; v_gene: TRBV11-2; d_gene: NA; j_gene: TRBJ2-7; len: 12; CDR3aa: CASSRNPYEQYF; CDR3nt: TGTGCCAGCAGCCGTAATCCATACGAGCAGTACTTC
abundance: NA; v_gene: TRBV29-1; d_gene: NA; j_gene: TRBJ2-7; len: 12; CDR3aa: CSVEWGPYEQYF; CDR3nt: TGCAGCGTTGAGTGGGGCCCATACGAGCAGTACTTC
abundance: NA; v_gene: TRBV5-1; d_gene: NA; j_gene: TRBJ2-3; len: 13; CDR3aa: CASTLGGADTQYF; CDR3nt: TGCGCCAGCACCTTGGGTGGGGCAGATACGCAGTATTTT
abundance: NA; v_gene: TRBV27; d_gene: NA; j_gene: TRBJ2-1; len: 13; CDR3aa: CASSPGLGTEQFF; CDR3nt: TGTGCCAGCAGCCCCGGACTGGGGACAGAGCAGTTCTTC
abundance: NA; v_gene: TRBV27; d_gene: NA; j_gene: TRBJ2-7; len: 14; CDR3aa: CASSLKSGGYEQYF; CDR3nt: TGTGCCAGCAGTCTGAAGTCAGGGGGGTACGAGCAGTACTTC
abundance: NA; v_gene: TRBV6-5; d_gene: NA; j_gene: TRBJ1-5; len: 15; CDR3aa: CASKSDRGGHQPQHF; CDR3nt: TGTGCCAGCAAATCCGACAGAGGAGGCCATCAGCCCCAGCATTTT
abundance: NA; v_gene: TRBV2; d_gene: TRBD1; j_gene: TRBJ1-1; len: 15; CDR3aa: CASSDRGILNTEAFF; CDR3nt: TGTGCCAGCAGTGACAGGGGGATATTGAACACTGAAGCTTTCTTT
abundance: once; v_gene: TRBV5-6; d_gene: NA; j_gene: TRBJ1-1; len: 14; CDR3aa: CASSLAGRETEAFF; CDR3nt: TGTGCCAGCAGCCTCGCGGGACGAGAAACTGAAGCTTTCTTT
abundance: NA; v_gene: TRBV10-3; d_gene: TRBD1; j_gene: TRBJ1-5; len: 14; CDR3aa: CAISGDRGGQPQHF; CDR3nt: TGTGCCATCAGTGGGGACAGGGGGGGTCAGCCCCAGCATTTT
abundance: NA; v_gene: TRBV6-2/TRBV6-3; d_gene: TRBD1; j_gene: TRBJ1-5; len: 15; CDR3aa: CASSLGQGWNQPQHF; CDR3nt: TGTGCCAGCAGCCTCGGACAGGGGTGGAATCAGCCCCAGCATTTT
abundance: few; v_gene: TRBV28; d_gene: NA; j_gene: TRBJ2-2; len: 14; CDR3aa: CASSPMGFTGELFF; CDR3nt: TGTGCCAGCAGCCCCATGGGATTCACCGGGGAGCTGTTTTTT
abundance: NA; v_gene: TRBV14; d_gene: TRBD2; j_gene: TRBJ2-3; len: 16; CDR3aa: CASSQGSGGSTDTQYF; CDR3nt: TGTGCCAGCAGCCAAGGGAGCGGGGGAAGCACAGATACGCAGTATTTT
abundance: NA; v_gene: TRBV30; d_gene: NA; j_gene: TRBJ1-6; len: 14; CDR3aa: CASQQGSYNSPLHF; CDR3nt: TGTGCCTCCCAACAGGGCTCCTATAATTCACCCCTCCACTTT
abundance: NA; v_gene: TRBV30; d_gene: TRBD1; j_gene: TRBJ2-1; len: 15; CDR3aa: CAWSVGTGTFDEQFF; CDR3nt: TGTGCCTGGAGTGTAGGGACAGGGACGTTCGATGAGCAGTTCTTC
abundance: NA; v_gene: TRBV12-3/TRBV12-4; d_gene: TRBD1; j_gene: TRBJ1-2; len: 11; CDR3aa: CASRGQGGYTF; CDR3nt: TGTGCCAGCAGGGGACAGGGTGGCTACACCTTC
abundance: NA; v_gene: TRBV3-1/TRBV3-2; d_gene: TRBD2; j_gene: TRBJ2-7; len: 14; CDR3aa: CARGLAGRKPEQYF; CDR3nt: TGTGCCAGAGGACTAGCGGGAAGAAAGCCCGAGCAGTACTTC
abundance: NA; v_gene: TRBV10-2; d_gene: TRBD1; j_gene: TRBJ2-7; len: 14; CDR3aa: CASRMGQGDYEQYF; CDR3nt: TGCGCCAGCAGGATGGGACAGGGGGACTACGAGCAGTACTTC
abundance: NA; v_gene: TRBV19; d_gene: NA; j_gene: TRBJ1-1; len: 13; CDR3aa: CASSIKRNTEAFF; CDR3nt: TGTGCCAGTAGTATAAAGAGGAACACTGAAGCTTTCTTT
abundance: NA; v_gene: TRBV11-2; d_gene: NA; j_gene: TRBJ2-3; len: 13; CDR3aa: CASSLELGGTQYF; CDR3nt: TGTGCCAGCAGCTTAGAGTTAGGGGGTACGCAGTATTTT
abundance: NA; v_gene: TRBV4-1; d_gene: TRBD2; j_gene: TRBJ2-7; len: 19; CDR3aa: CASSQDRGSGLAGGYEQYF; CDR3nt: TGCGCCAGCAGCCAAGATCGGGGGTCCGGCCTAGCGGGGGGATACGAGCAGTACTTC
abundance: NA; v_gene: TRBV11-2; d_gene: NA; j_gene: TRBJ1-1; len: 15; CDR3aa: CASSLDPSPNTEAFF; CDR3nt: TGTGCCAGCAGCTTAGATCCGAGTCCGAACACTGAAGCTTTCTTT
abundance: NA; v_gene: TRBV5-1; d_gene: NA; j_gene: TRBJ1-3; len: 15; CDR3aa: CASSPRAVSGNTIYF; CDR3nt: TGCGCCAGCAGCCCCCGGGCAGTCTCTGGAAACACCATATATTTT
abundance: NA; v_gene: TRBV27; d_gene: NA; j_gene: TRBJ2-1; len: 17; CDR3aa: CASRPAPVGVTSNEQFF; CDR3nt: TGTGCCAGCAGACCGGCCCCTGTGGGGGTTACCTCCAATGAGCAGTTCTTC
abundance: NA; v_gene: TRBV6-5; d_gene: NA; j_gene: TRBJ1-4; len: 15; CDR3aa: CASSYSWGSNEKLFF; CDR3nt: TGTGCCAGCAGTTACTCCTGGGGGTCTAATGAAAAACTGTTTTTT
abundance: NA; v_gene: TRBV3-1/TRBV3-2; d_gene: NA; j_gene: TRBJ1-1; len: 13; CDR3aa: CATVREVGTEAFF; CDR3nt: TGTGCCACCGTCAGGGAAGTTGGCACTGAAGCTTTCTTT
abundance: NA; v_gene: TRBV6-5; d_gene: NA; j_gene: TRBJ1-1; len: 12; CDR3aa: CASGRGNTEAFF; CDR3nt: TGTGCCAGCGGGCGCGGGAACACTGAAGCTTTCTTT
abundance: NA; v_gene: TRBV5-4; d_gene: NA; j_gene: TRBJ2-7; len: 16; CDR3aa: CASSLGHRIMSYEQYF; CDR3nt: TGTGCCAGCAGCTTGGGGCACCGGATTATGTCCTACGAGCAGTACTTC
abundance: NA; v_gene: TRBV6-2/TRBV6-3; d_gene: NA; j_gene: TRBJ1-3; len: 15; CDR3aa: CASSFTVLSGNTIYF; CDR3nt: TGTGCCAGCAGTTTCACAGTTCTCTCTGGAAACACCATATATTTT
abundance: NA; v_gene: TRBV6-5; d_gene: NA; j_gene: TRBJ2-7; len: 12; CDR3aa: CASMDPKDEQYF; CDR3nt: TGTGCCAGCATGGACCCAAAGGACGAGCAGTACTTC
abundance: NA; v_gene: TRBV12-5; d_gene: NA; j_gene: TRBJ2-3; len: 15; CDR3aa: CASGLVQGPPNTQYF; CDR3nt: TGTGCTAGTGGTTTGGTACAGGGACCGCCTAATACGCAGTATTTT
abundance: NA; v_gene: TRBV6-5; d_gene: NA; j_gene: TRBJ2-5; len: 12; CDR3aa: CASRRTEETQYF; CDR3nt: TGTGCCAGCAGAAGGACAGAAGAGACCCAGTACTTC
abundance: NA; v_gene: TRBV7-3; d_gene: NA; j_gene: TRBJ2-6; len: 18; CDR3aa: CASSLISGRTSGANVLTF; CDR3nt: TGTGCCAGCAGCTTAATATCGGGACGGACCTCTGGGGCCAACGTCCTGACTTTC
abundance: NA; v_gene: TRBV30; d_gene: TRBD1; j_gene: TRBJ1-2; len: 11; CDR3aa: CASRTGNGYTF; CDR3nt: TGTGCCTCTCGGACAGGGAACGGCTACACCTTC
abundance: NA; v_gene: TRBV5-1; d_gene: NA; j_gene: TRBJ2-7; len: 15; CDR3aa: CASSSEGVKKGEQYF; CDR3nt: TGCGCCAGCAGCTCCGAAGGGGTTAAGAAGGGGGAGCAGTACTTC